Each of the 26 T cell receptor beta chains below was sequenced from the same sample in a study of early stage breast cancer tumors. TCRdb's table, derived via immunoSEQ multiplex PCR, lists solely in-frame clones and lacks some. Here the sample spans under 35,000 clones, almost 85% being singletons. Sequenced: blood. All receptors come from a person between 45 and 65 years old with breast cancer.

This clone was seen once. V is TRBV28 and J is TRBJ2-3, with 13 bases aligning to TRBD2. Germline CDR1 reads MDHEN; CDR2 reads SYDVKM. This CDR3 is built from 14 residues. V was clipped by 4 bases and J by 6 bases; unmatched bases: 1. The CDR3 bases are TGTGCCAGCAGTTCGACTAGCGGGGGGGATACGCAGTATTTT. Translated: CASSSTSGGDTQYF.

Comment on this clone: Mismatch with germline at one junction end may stem from a read error. As DNA, the CDR3 is TGTGCAAGCAGGGGGTTAAGTAGCAATCAGCCCCAGCATTTT. Protein sequence: CASRGLSSNQPQHF. The rearrangement joins TRBV27 to TRBJ1-5; 7 nucleotides line up with TRBD1. The CDR3 extends over 14 amino acids. CDR1 and CDR2 from the germline V gene are MNHEY and SMNVEV (reference sequence).

The chain links TRBV9 to TRBJ1-6; D gene uncertain. Deletions cut 1 base from V and 4 bases from J, with 9 bases between. Germline lookup yields CDR1 SGDLS and CDR2 YYNGEE. CDR3 size: 15 residues. The CDR3 region is CASSVLGSYNSPLHF. The CDR3 DNA reads TGTGCCAGCAGCGTACTAGGAAGTTATAATTCACCCCTCCACTTT. Looking up the rest from reference TRBV9 and TRBJ1-6 gives the full variable domain: DSGVTQTPKHLITATGQRVTLRCSPRSGDLSVYWYQQSLDQGLQFLIQYYNGEERAKGNILERFSAQQFPDLHSELNLSSLELGDSALYFCASSVLGSYNSPLHFGNGTRLTVT.

This chain connects TRBV2 to TRBJ1-4; D perhaps matches TRBD1 (6 bases). CDR1 and CDR2 from the germline V gene are SNHLY and FYNNEI. V was shortened by 3 bases and J by 4 bases, with 12 bases between the two germline ends. CDR3 length equals 15 residues. The CDR3 coding sequence is TGTGCCAGCAGTGAGGCGGACAGATTTAATGAAAAACTGTTTTTT. Its translation: CASSEADRFNEKLFF.

V is TRBV4-1 and J is TRBJ2-5; TRBD2 matches 15 bases. V was pared by 0 bases and J by 2 bases, with 10 bases of the junction left unmatched. The CDR3 covers 20 residues. Per germline, CDR1 MGHRA and CDR2 YSYEKL. CDR3: CASSQDRGLAGGWRQETQYF. In nucleotides, the CDR3 is TGCGCCAGCAGCCAAGACCGGGGACTAGCGGGAGGATGGCGGCAAGAGACCCAGTACTTC.

The gene calls are TRBV7-8 and TRBJ2-7, with D unclear. Germline CDR1 and CDR2: SGHVS and FQNEAQ. The CDR3 consists of 16 residues. Deletions cut 0 bases from V and 0 bases from J, with 12 bases between. The CDR3 loop is CASSLAAAVSSYEQYF. The CDR3, as DNA: TGTGCCAGCAGCTTAGCGGCGGCTGTCAGCTCCTACGAGCAGTACTTC.

Written as DNA, the CDR3 is TGTGCCAGCAGCTTAGGGATAGCGGGAGCTGAGACCCAGTACTTC. It codes for CASSLGIAGAETQYF. The chain links TRBV7-6 to TRBJ2-5; 9 bases are shared with TRBD2. Per germline, CDR1 SGHVS and CDR2 FNYEAQ. The length of the CDR3 is 15 residues. The trim removed 1 base at V and 5 bases at J, leaving 5 bases unmatched.

The chain carries TRBV7-3 and TRBJ2-1; no definite D call. Germline V lookup: CDR1 SGHTA, CDR2 FQGTGA. V was trimmed by 5 bases and J by 0 bases, leaving 8 bases between them. This CDR3 has 14 residues. The CDR3 DNA follows: TGTGCCAGCAGCCTAGGGATCTCCTACAATGAGCAGTTCTTC. Translated: CASSLGISYNEQFF.

This clone appeared a few times. The chain carries TRBV4-2 and TRBJ1-6, with D possibly TRBD1 on 5 matching bases. This CDR3 spans 16 amino acids. Trimming pared 3 bases from V and 7 bases from J, leaving 16 bases between. Germline CDR1 and CDR2: LGHNA and YNFKEQ. CDR3 sequence (DNA): TGTGCCAGCAGCCAGTCCTTACAGGCAGAAAATTCACCCCTCCACTTT. Translation: CASSQSLQAENSPLHF.

This rearrangement joins TRBV28 to TRBJ2-2; the D gene is possibly TRBD2 (6 bases). Per the germline V gene, CDR1 is MDHEN and CDR2 is SYDVKM. The CDR3 is 13 amino acids. Deletions cut 6 bases from V and 4 bases from J, with 9 bases between. CDR3 sequence (DNA): TGTGCCAGCAGACCCGGGGGCACCGGGGAGCTGTTTTTT. This gives the protein CASRPGGTGELFF.

The chain joins TRBV5-6 to TRBJ2-3; D is ambiguous. CDR1 is SGHDT and CDR2 is YYEEEE in the germline V gene. V was clipped by 1 base and J by 0 bases, with 12 bases between them. CDR3 length equals 16 residues. DNA for the CDR3: TGTGCCAGCAGCTTGCTTCGTTTATCTAGCACAGATACGCAGTATTTT. As protein: CASSLLRLSSTDTQYF.

The rearrangement joins TRBV5-6 to TRBJ1-1; D not resolved. Germline values: CDR1 SGHDT, CDR2 YYEEEE. Between the trimmed V and J ends, which lost 3 bases and 8 bases, there was a span of 11 bases. This CDR3 region has 12 residues. The CDR3 protein is CASSSQKGEAFF. CDR3 nucleotides: TGTGCCAGCAGCTCCCAAAAAGGGGAAGCTTTCTTT.

The rearrangement uses TRBV4-3 and TRBJ1-1; D may be TRBD1 (5 bases). Looked up from germline, CDR1 is LGHNA and CDR2 is YSLEER. Trimming took off 3 bases at V and 2 bases at J, with 13 bases between the two ends. The CDR3 is 15 amino acids. In DNA, the CDR3 is TGCGCCAGCAGCCATTTCCAGGGAGGTAACACTGAAGCTTTCTTT. This sequence encodes CASSHFQGGNTEAFF.

The gene calls are TRBV19 and TRBJ2-1; the match to TRBD2 covers 9 bases. The germline gives CDR1 LNHDA, CDR2 SQIVND (reference sequence). The junction had 12 bases not matched to a gene; V was cut back by 6 bases and J by 9 bases. This CDR3 has 15 residues. The CDR3 DNA reads as TGTGCCAGTAGGACGCTAGCGGGAAGCAGAGTTGAGCAGTTCTTC. Encoded protein: CASRTLAGSRVEQFF.

The chain carries TRBV10-1 and TRBJ1-4, with D tentatively TRBD1 (6 bases). Germline assignment: CDR1 WNHNN and CDR2 SYGVQD (reference sequence). Trimming stripped 3 bases from V and 8 bases from J, with 13 bases between. The CDR3 length is 14 residues. Written as DNA, the CDR3 is TGCGCCAGCAGTGATTCAGGGGAAGGGGAAAAACTGTTTTTT. Encoded protein: CASSDSGEGEKLFF.

This rearrangement joins TRBV9 to TRBJ2-1; TRBD2 is a possible D gene (5 bases). The V end was cut by 3 bases, the J end by 11 bases, with 12 bases between. Germline V lookup: CDR1 SGDLS, CDR2 YYNGEE. This CDR3 is built from 12 residues. CDR3 in amino acids: CASSGKAEKQFF. CDR3 coding DNA: TGTGCCAGCAGCGGGAAAGCGGAGAAGCAGTTCTTC.

This sequence joins TRBV5-1 and TRBJ1-3; possible D gene TRBD1, 5 bases. This CDR3 contains 15 residues. Deletions cut 4 bases from V and 1 base from J, with 12 bases between. CDR1 SGHRS and CDR2 YFSETQ come from the germline V gene. The CDR3 DNA is TGCGCCAGCAGCGAGGACACCGCGTCTGGAAACACCATATATTTT. Translation: CASSEDTASGNTIYF. Full variable domain (remainder filled in from reference TRBV5-1 and TRBJ1-3): KAGVTQTPRYLIKTRGQQVTLSCSPISGHRSVSWYQQTPGQGLQFLFEYFSETQRNKGNFPGRFSGRQFSNSRSEMNVSTLELGDSALYLCASSEDTASGNTIYFGEGSWLTVV.

The chain couples TRBV6-1 to TRBJ2-5; D unclear. Per the germline V gene, CDR1 is MNHNS and CDR2 is SASEGT. Trimming removed 5 bases from V and 1 base from J, with 8 bases in between. This CDR3 has 13 residues. The CDR3: CASSSVIQETQYF. The CDR3 nucleotides read TGTGCCAGCAGTTCTGTTATCCAAGAGACCCAGTACTTC.

This chain links TRBV5-1 with TRBJ2-5, with a possible D match to TRBD1 (5 bases). From germline, CDR1 is SGHRS and CDR2 YFSETQ. The CDR3 is made up of 13 amino acids. V was pared by 4 bases and J by 7 bases, with 14 bases between. The CDR3 protein is CASSPDILGTQYF. The CDR3 DNA is TGCGCCAGCAGCCCGGACATCTTGGGGACCCAGTACTTC.

V is TRBV11-2 and J is TRBJ1-1, with TRBD1 matching over 11 bases. V shed 1 base and J 5 bases; nucleotides not matched to a gene: 3. Germline V gene sequence: CDR1 SGHAT, CDR2 FQNNGV. The CDR3 runs to 15 residues. For the CDR3, the DNA is TGTGCCAGCAGCTTAGTGGGACAGGGGGTAACTGAAGCTTTCTTT. This gives the protein CASSLVGQGVTEAFF.

The V and J genes are TRBV7-2 and TRBJ1-3, with 7 bases matching TRBD1. Germline CDR1 SGHTA, CDR2 FQGNSA. The CDR3 runs 14 residues. With V trimmed by 2 bases and J by 9 bases, 7 bases remained unmatched. CDR3 protein: CASSLPGTERTIYF. The DNA for the CDR3 is TGTGCCAGCAGCTTACCCGGGACAGAACGCACCATATATTTT.

This chain links TRBV27 with TRBJ2-3, with D perhaps TRBD2 (5 bases). Germline CDR1 MNHEY, CDR2 SMNVEV (reference sequence). The CDR3 spans 13 residues. V was clipped by 5 bases and J by 2 bases, with 8 bases between them. The CDR3 protein is CASSMTNTDTQYF. In DNA, the CDR3 is TGTGCCAGCAGTATGACTAACACAGATACGCAGTATTTT.

The chain links TRBV5-4 to TRBJ1-2; D call uncertain. Germline CDR1 SGHNT, CDR2 YYREEE (reference sequence). Trimming stripped 0 bases from V and 1 base from J, with 4 bases between. This CDR3 has 13 amino acids. The CDR3 region is CASSLDGNYGYTF. CDR3 sequence (DNA): TGTGCCAGCAGCTTGGACGGTAACTATGGCTACACCTTC.

The chain is built from TRBV27 and TRBJ2-7; no clear D. This CDR3 spans 15 amino acids. Germline V gene sequence: CDR1 MNHEY, CDR2 SMNVEV (reference sequence). V lost 0 bases and J 0 bases, leaving 9 bases between the germline ends. CDR3 amino acids: CASSLSPGSSYEQYF. The CDR3 DNA reads TGTGCCAGCAGTTTATCGCCGGGTAGCTCCTACGAGCAGTACTTC.

This sequence joins TRBV28 and TRBJ1-6, with no clear D. Deletions cut 2 bases from V and 3 bases from J, with 5 bases between. CDR3 length: 14 residues. Germline V gives CDR1 MDHEN, CDR2 SYDVKM. CDR3: CASSLGDYNSPLHF. DNA of the CDR3: TGTGCCAGCAGTTTAGGGGACTATAATTCACCCCTCCACTTT.

The rearrangement links TRBV2 to TRBJ2-3, with 13 positions matching TRBD2. Looked up from germline, CDR1 is SNHLY and CDR2 is FYNNEI. V gave up 6 bases and J gave up 5 bases; unmatched junction bases: 5. The CDR3 is 15 residues long. The CDR3, as DNA: TGTGCCAGCAGCAGACTAGCGGGGGGAGGAGATACGCAGTATTTT. Its protein product is CASSRLAGGGDTQYF.